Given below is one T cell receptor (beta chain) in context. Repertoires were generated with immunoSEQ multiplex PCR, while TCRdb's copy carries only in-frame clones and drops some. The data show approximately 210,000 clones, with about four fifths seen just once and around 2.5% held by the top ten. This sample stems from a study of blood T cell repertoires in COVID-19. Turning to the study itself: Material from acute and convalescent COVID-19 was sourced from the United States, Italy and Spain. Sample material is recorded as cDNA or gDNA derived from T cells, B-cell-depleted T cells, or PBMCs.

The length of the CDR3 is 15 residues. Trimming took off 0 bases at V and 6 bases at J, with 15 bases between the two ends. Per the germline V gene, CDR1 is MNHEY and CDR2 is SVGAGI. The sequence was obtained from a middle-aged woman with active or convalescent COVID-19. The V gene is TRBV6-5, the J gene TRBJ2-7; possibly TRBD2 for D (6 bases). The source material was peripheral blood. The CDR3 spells CASSYSGGAPREQYF. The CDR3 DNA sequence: TGTGCCAGCAGTTACTCGGGGGGAGCCCCCCGCGAGCAGTACTTC.